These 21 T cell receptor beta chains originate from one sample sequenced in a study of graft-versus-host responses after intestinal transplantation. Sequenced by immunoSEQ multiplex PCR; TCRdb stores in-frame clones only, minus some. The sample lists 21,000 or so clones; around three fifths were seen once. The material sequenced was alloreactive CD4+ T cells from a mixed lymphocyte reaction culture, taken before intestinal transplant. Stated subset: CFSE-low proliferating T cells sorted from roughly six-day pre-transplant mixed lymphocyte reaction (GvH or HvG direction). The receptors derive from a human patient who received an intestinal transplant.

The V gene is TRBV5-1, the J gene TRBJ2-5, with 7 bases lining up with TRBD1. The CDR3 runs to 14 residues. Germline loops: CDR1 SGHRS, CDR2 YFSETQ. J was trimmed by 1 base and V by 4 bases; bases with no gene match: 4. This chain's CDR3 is CASSAGQVQETQYF. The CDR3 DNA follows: TGCGCCAGCAGCGCTGGACAGGTCCAAGAGACCCAGTACTTC. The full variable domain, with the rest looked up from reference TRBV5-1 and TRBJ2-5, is KAGVTQTPRYLIKTRGQQVTLSCSPISGHRSVSWYQQTPGQGLQFLFEYFSETQRNKGNFPGRFSGRQFSNSRSEMNVSTLELGDSALYLCASSAGQVQETQYFGPGTRLLVL.

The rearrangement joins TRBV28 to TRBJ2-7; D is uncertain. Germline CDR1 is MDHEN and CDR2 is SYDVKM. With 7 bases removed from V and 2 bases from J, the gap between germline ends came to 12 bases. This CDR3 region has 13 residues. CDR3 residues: CASNSLTPYEQYF. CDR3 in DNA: TGTGCCAGCAACTCACTCACCCCCTACGAGCAGTACTTC.

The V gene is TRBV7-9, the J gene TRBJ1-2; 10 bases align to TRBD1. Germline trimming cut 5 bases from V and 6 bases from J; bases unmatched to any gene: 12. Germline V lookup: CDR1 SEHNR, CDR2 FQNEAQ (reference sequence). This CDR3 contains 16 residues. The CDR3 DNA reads TGTGCCAGCAGCCAACAACCCGGGACAGGGGATGATGGCTACACCTTC. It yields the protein CASSQQPGTGDDGYTF.

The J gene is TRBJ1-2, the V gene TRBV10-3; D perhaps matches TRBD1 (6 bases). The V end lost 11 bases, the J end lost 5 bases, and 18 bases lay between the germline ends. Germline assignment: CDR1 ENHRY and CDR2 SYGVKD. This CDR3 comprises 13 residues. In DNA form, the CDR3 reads TGTGCCCCAACAACAGGGACCCTGTATGGCTACACCTTC. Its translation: CAPTTGTLYGYTF.

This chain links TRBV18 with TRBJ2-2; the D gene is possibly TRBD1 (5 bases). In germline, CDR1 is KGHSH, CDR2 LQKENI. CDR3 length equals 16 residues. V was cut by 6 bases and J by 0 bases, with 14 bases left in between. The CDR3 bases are TGTGCCAGCTCCATAACAGGTGCGACGAACACCGGGGAGCTGTTTTTT. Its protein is CASSITGATNTGELFF. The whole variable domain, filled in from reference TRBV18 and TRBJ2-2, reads NAGVMQNPRHLVRRRGQEARLRCSPMKGHSHVYWYRQLPEEGLKFMVYLQKENIIDESGMPKERFSAEFPKEGPSILRIQQVVRGDSAAYFCASSITGATNTGELFFGEGSRLTVL.

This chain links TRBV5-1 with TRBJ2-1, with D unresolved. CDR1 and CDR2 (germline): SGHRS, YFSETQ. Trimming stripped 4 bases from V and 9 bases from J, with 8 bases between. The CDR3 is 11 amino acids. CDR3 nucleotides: TGCGCCAGCAGCCTGTACGGTGAGCAGTTCTTC. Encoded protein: CASSLYGEQFF.

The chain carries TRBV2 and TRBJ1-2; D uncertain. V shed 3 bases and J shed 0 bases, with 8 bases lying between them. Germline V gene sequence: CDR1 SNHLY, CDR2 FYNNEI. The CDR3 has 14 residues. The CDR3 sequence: CASSEREANYGYTF. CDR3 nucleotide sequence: TGTGCCAGCAGTGAGAGGGAAGCTAACTATGGCTACACCTTC.

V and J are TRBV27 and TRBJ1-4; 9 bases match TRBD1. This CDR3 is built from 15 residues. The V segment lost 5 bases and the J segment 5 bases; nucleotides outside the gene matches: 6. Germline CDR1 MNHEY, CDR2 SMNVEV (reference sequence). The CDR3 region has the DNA TGTGCCAGCAGTCCCCTCGGACAGGGGAATGAAAAACTGTTTTTT. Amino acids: CASSPLGQGNEKLFF.

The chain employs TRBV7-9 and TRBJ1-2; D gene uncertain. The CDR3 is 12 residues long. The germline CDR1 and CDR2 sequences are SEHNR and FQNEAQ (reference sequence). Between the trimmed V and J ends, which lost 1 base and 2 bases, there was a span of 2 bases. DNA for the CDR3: TGTGCCAGCAGCTTAGTAAACTATGGCTACACCTTC. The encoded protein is CASSLVNYGYTF.

The CDR3 DNA is TGTGCCTGGAGTGTGACTAGCGGGAGACCTCGGAAGTACTTC. This sequence encodes CAWSVTSGRPRKYF. The chain recombines TRBV30 with TRBJ2-4, with TRBD2 matching over 12 bases. CDR1 and CDR2 from the germline V gene are GTSNPN and SVGIG (reference sequence). V lost 0 bases and J lost 14; bases outside the gene matches: 8. The CDR3 spans 14 residues.

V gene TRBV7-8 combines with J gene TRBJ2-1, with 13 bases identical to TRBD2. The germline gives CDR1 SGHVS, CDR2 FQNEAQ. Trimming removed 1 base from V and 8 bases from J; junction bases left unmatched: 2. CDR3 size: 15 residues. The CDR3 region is CASSLGTSGSDEQFF. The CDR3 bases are TGTGCCAGCAGCTTAGGGACTAGCGGGAGCGATGAGCAGTTCTTC.

The CDR3 reads CAWSLWGLAETQYF. The CDR3 region has the DNA TGTGCCTGGAGTCTCTGGGGACTAGCGGAGACCCAGTACTTC. The chain couples TRBV30 to TRBJ2-5; TRBD2 aligns across 10 bases. The CDR3 loop spans 14 amino acids. Germline V gene data show CDR1 as GTSNPN and CDR2 as SVGIG (reference sequence). Trimming removed 2 bases from V and 5 bases from J; junction bases left unmatched: 5.

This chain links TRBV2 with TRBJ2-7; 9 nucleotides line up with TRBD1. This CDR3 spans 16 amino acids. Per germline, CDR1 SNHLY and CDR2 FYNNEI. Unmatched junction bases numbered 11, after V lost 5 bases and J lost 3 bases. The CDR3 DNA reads TGTGCCAGCAGTACACCGGGACAGGGAACGGGCTACGAGCAGTACTTC. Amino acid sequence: CASSTPGQGTGYEQYF.

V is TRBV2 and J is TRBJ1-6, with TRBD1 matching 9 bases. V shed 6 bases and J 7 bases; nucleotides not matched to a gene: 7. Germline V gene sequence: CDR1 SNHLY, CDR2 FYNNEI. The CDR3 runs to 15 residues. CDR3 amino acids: CASRSGQGVNSPLHF. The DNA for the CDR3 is TGTGCCAGCAGATCGGGACAGGGTGTCAATTCACCCCTCCACTTT.

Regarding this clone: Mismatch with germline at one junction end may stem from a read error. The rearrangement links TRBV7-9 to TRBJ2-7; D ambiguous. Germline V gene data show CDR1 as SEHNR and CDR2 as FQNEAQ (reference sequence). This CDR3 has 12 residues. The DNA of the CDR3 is TGTGCCAGCAGCCGAGCCACGTACGGGCAGTACTTC. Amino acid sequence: CASSRATYGQYF.

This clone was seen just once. The DNA for the CDR3 is TGTGCCAGCTCACCTCAAAGTATGGCACCGAACTACGAGCAGTACTTC. Amino acids: CASSPQSMAPNYEQYF. The chain recombines TRBV18 with TRBJ2-7; the D is unclear. V was pared by 3 bases and J by 3 bases, with 18 bases between. Germline loops: CDR1 KGHSH, CDR2 LQKENI. The CDR3 length is 16 residues.

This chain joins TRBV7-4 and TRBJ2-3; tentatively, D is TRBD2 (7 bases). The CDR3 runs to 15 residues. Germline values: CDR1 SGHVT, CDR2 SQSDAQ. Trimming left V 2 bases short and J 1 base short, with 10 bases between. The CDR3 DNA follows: TGTGCCAGCAGCTTATTAGGGGGGGGCACAGATACGCAGTATTTT. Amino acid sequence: CASSLLGGGTDTQYF.

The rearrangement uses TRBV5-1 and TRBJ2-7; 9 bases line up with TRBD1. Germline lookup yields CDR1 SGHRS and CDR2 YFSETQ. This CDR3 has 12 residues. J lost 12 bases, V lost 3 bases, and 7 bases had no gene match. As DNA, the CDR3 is TGCGCCAGCAGCTGGGGACAGGGAGTCTGGTACTTC. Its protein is CASSWGQGVWYF.

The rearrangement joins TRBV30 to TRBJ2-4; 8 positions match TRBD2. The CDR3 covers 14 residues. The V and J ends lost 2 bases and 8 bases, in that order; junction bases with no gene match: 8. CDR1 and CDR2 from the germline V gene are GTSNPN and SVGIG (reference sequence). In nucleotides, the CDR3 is TGTGCCTGGAGTAGAGGACTAGCCCCGGACATTCAGTACTTC. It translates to CAWSRGLAPDIQYF. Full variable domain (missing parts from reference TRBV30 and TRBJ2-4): SQTIHQWPATLVQPVGSPLSLECTVEGTSNPNLYWYRQAAGRGLQLLFYSVGIGQISSEVPQNLSASRPQDRQFILSSKKLLLSDSGFYLCAWSRGLAPDIQYFGAGTRLSVL.

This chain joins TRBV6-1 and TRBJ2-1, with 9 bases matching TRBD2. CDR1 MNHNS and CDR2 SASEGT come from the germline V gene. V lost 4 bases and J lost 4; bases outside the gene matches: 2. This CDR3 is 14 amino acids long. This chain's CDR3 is CASSAAGGYNEQFF. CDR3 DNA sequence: TGTGCCAGCAGTGCAGCGGGGGGTTACAATGAGCAGTTCTTC.

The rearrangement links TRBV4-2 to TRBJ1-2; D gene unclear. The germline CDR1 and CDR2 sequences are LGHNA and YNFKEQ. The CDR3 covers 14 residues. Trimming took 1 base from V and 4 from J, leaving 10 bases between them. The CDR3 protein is CASSQVSGRYGYTF. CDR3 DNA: TGTGCCAGCAGCCAAGTATCAGGCCGCTATGGCTACACCTTC.